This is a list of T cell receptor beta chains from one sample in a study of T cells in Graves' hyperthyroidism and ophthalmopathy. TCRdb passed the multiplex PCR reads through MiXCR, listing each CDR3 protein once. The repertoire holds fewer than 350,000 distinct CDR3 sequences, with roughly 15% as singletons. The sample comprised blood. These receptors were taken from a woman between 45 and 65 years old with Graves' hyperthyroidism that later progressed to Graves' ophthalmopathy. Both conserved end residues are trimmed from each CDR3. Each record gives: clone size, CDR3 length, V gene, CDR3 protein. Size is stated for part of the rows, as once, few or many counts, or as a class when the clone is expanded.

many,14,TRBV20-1,SATLLGGRARDTQY
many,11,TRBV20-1,SARPGVSYEQY
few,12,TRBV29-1,SVHISGGPYEQY
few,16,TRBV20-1,SARDPSLSSGDSYEQY
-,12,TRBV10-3,AISEVPKNSPLH
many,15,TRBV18,ASSPPRTSLSVDTQY
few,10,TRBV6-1,ASTRDREEAF
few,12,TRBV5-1,ASSLERTTDTQY
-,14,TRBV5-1,ASSLPAQAGDSEQY
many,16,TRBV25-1,ASSRGFSSGRVHNEQF
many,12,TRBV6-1,ASSPGRTNQPQH